Below are 28 T cell receptor beta chains sequenced from a single sample in a study of long-term antiretroviral therapy in people with HIV. The immunoSEQ assay was v3.0, run at survey level. Repertoires were generated with immunoSEQ multiplex PCR, while TCRdb's copy carries only in-frame clones and drops some. The sample includes approximately 15,000 clones, approximately 71% of them seen just once. The sample was unsorted PBMCs, taken 1.5 years before starting antiretroviral therapy. Receptors originate from a woman aged 45-60 years with HIV.

V usage is TRBV19 and J usage is TRBJ1-5; D is unresolved. Germline loops: CDR1 LNHDA, CDR2 SQIVND (reference sequence). V was cut by 3 bases and J by 9 bases, with 6 bases left in between. This CDR3 spans 11 amino acids. CDR3: CASSIGGPQHF. The CDR3 DNA follows: TGTGCCAGTAGTATTGGTGGGCCCCAGCATTTT.

V usage is TRBV5-1 and J usage is TRBJ2-2; D unresolved. The CDR3 is made up of 13 amino acids. CDR1 and CDR2 from the germline V gene are SGHRS and YFSETQ. V lost 1 base and J 5 bases, leaving 6 bases between the germline ends. The CDR3 loop reads CASSLTVTGELFF. CDR3 DNA: TGCGCCAGCAGCTTGACGGTTACCGGGGAGCTGTTTTTT.

This clone was counted only a few times. The genes are TRBV5-1 and TRBJ1-6, with D perhaps matching TRBD1 (5 bases). CDR1 is SGHRS and CDR2 is YFSETQ in the germline V gene. This CDR3 comprises 17 residues. V lost 0 bases and J 0 bases, leaving 10 bases between the germline ends. The CDR3 DNA follows: TGCGCCAGCAGCTTGGAAGGCAGGGACTCCTATAATTCACCCCTCCACTTT. Its protein product is CASSLEGRDSYNSPLHF.

This clone was seen only a few times. The rearrangement links TRBV27 to TRBJ1-4; 7 bases fit TRBD1. The CDR3 length is 14 residues. The ends lost 5 bases at V and 8 bases at J; junction bases unmatched: 8. Germline V gives CDR1 MNHEY, CDR2 SMNVEV (reference sequence). The CDR3 DNA is TGTGCCAGCAGTCCCCAGGGGGAACCAGAAAAACTGTTTTTT. This sequence encodes CASSPQGEPEKLFF.

This clone occurred once. J is TRBJ2-2 and V is TRBV6-5; D gene unclear. Germline CDR1 and CDR2: MNHEY and SVGAGI. Trimming took off 4 bases at V and 6 bases at J, with 12 bases between the two ends. The CDR3 spans 14 residues. DNA of the CDR3: TGTGCCAGCAGTTCCGACGCTTTGGCCGGGGAGCTGTTTTTT. Translation: CASSSDALAGELFF.

Relative to its sample, this clone is medium-sized. V is TRBV2 and J is TRBJ1-1; a weak D match, TRBD1 (6 bases). Germline V lookup: CDR1 SNHLY, CDR2 FYNNEI. Trimming shortened V by 6 bases and J by 1 base, and 12 bases separated the two germline ends. The CDR3 is made up of 14 amino acids. The CDR3 coding sequence is TGTGCCAGCAGCCCCGGGACACAGAACACTGAAGCTTTCTTT. This sequence encodes CASSPGTQNTEAFF.

The J gene is TRBJ2-5, the V gene TRBV29-1; 9 positions match TRBD1. V was clipped by 6 bases and J by 4 bases; unmatched bases: 9. CDR1 SQVTM and CDR2 ANQGSEA come from the germline V gene. CDR3 size: 14 residues. Here the CDR3 DNA reads TGCAGCGTCTTAACAGGGGGCCTTTTAGAGACCCAGTACTTC. It encodes CSVLTGGLLETQYF.

This clone was counted a single time. The chain links TRBV30 to TRBJ1-2, with 9 bases fitting TRBD1. This CDR3 has 14 amino acids. Germline values: CDR1 GTSNPN, CDR2 SVGIG (reference sequence). Losses at the gene ends were 7 bases for V and 4 bases for J; bases not matched to a gene: 10. The CDR3 loop reads CASTKGTGSYGYTF. The CDR3 nucleotides read TGTGCCTCCACTAAGGGGACAGGGAGCTATGGCTACACCTTC.

This chain connects TRBV27 to TRBJ2-7; 7 positions match TRBD1. Germline assignment: CDR1 MNHEY and CDR2 SMNVEV (reference sequence). The trim removed 7 bases at V and 3 bases at J, leaving 12 bases unmatched. The CDR3 length is 15 residues. CDR3 bases: TGTGCCAGCATCATTCGACAGGGCATGGGCTACGAGCAGTACTTC. Protein: CASIIRQGMGYEQYF.

CDR3 in amino acids: CASRGRGRPDTQYF. The CDR3 region has the DNA TGTGCCAGTAGAGGCAGGGGGCGACCAGATACGCAGTATTTT. The chain carries TRBV19 and TRBJ2-3, with TRBD1 identical over 8 bases. V was pared by 6 bases and J by 4 bases, with 6 bases of the junction left unmatched. In germline, CDR1 is LNHDA, CDR2 SQIVND (reference sequence). The CDR3 is 14 amino acids. The full variable domain, its missing parts supplied by reference TRBV19 and TRBJ2-3, is DGGITQSPKYLFRKEGQNVTLSCEQNLNHDAMYWYRQDPGQGLRLIYYSQIVNDFQKGDIAEGYSVSREKKESFPLTVTSAQKNPTAFYLCASRGRGRPDTQYFGPGTRLTVL.

This clone was seen only a few times. J is TRBJ1-2 and V is TRBV6-1, with TRBD1 matching 12 bases. CDR3 length: 16 amino acids. Looked up from germline, CDR1 is MNHNS and CDR2 is SASEGT. V lost 3 bases and J lost 7; bases outside the gene matches: 9. The DNA for the CDR3 is TGTGCCAGCAGTGACCCCCTGGGGACAGGGGGCGGTGGCTACACCTTC. Translating gives CASSDPLGTGGGGYTF.

The chain links TRBV19 to TRBJ1-2; D perhaps matches TRBD1 (6 bases). Germline V gives CDR1 LNHDA, CDR2 SQIVND (reference sequence). The CDR3 runs 17 residues. V was cut by 4 bases and J by 8 bases, with 26 bases left in between. CDR3 loop: CASSKGQRGGLIGGYTF. In DNA, the CDR3 is TGTGCCAGTAGTAAGGGGCAAAGGGGGGGGTTGATCGGCGGCTACACCTTC.

The chain recombines TRBV5-1 with TRBJ1-3; 9 bases line up with TRBD1. V dropped 4 bases and J dropped 4; count of bases not matched to a gene: 9. CDR1 and CDR2 (germline): SGHRS, YFSETQ. The CDR3 runs 16 residues. The CDR3 DNA reads TGCGCCAGCAGCCCAACCGGGACAGGGAGCGGAAACACCATATATTTT. Amino acids: CASSPTGTGSGNTIYF.

The chain employs TRBV5-4 and TRBJ1-2; D not resolved. Deletions cut 5 bases from V and 0 bases from J, with 5 bases between. The CDR3 spans 12 residues. CDR1 and CDR2 from the germline V gene are SGHNT and YYREEE (reference sequence). The CDR3, as DNA: TGTGCCAGCAGTCCTTCTAACTATGGCTACACCTTC. Residues: CASSPSNYGYTF. Together with reference TRBV5-4 and TRBJ1-2, the CDR3 gives the full variable domain: ETGVTQSPTHLIKTRGQQVTLRCSSQSGHNTVSWYQQALGQGPQFIFQYYREEENGRGNFPPRFSGLQFPNYSSELNVNALELDDSALYLCASSPSNYGYTFGSGTRLTVV.

This clone has a handful of counts. The rearrangement links TRBV5-6 to TRBJ1-6, with D unresolved. The V and J ends lost 4 bases and 3 bases respectively, with 14 bases between them. Germline V gives CDR1 SGHDT, CDR2 YYEEEE. The CDR3 has 16 residues. The CDR3 DNA reads as TGTGCCAGCAGCCCGGTCGGAGGAGTCTATAATTCACCCCTCCACTTT. This encodes CASSPVGGVYNSPLHF.

This clone was picked up a small number of times. The chain recombines TRBV10-3 with TRBJ2-5; 10 bases agree with TRBD2. With V trimmed by 11 bases and J by 5 bases, 14 bases remained unmatched. Germline loops: CDR1 ENHRY, CDR2 SYGVKD. The length of the CDR3 is 15 residues. Written as DNA, the CDR3 is TGTGCCGCGAGAGGCAGCGGGGGGGATTTGGAGACCCAGTACTTC. It is translated as CAARGSGGDLETQYF.

The chain links TRBV28 to TRBJ1-1; D gene ambiguous. The CDR3 is 10 amino acids. V was cut by 6 bases and J by 4 bases, with 3 bases left in between. Germline loops: CDR1 MDHEN, CDR2 SYDVKM. The CDR3 nucleotides read TGTGCCAGCAGGTCCACTGAAGCTTTCTTT. It codes for CASRSTEAFF.

This clone counts as medium-sized (0.01 to 0.1%). The chain is built from TRBV7-9 and TRBJ2-1, with D possibly being TRBD2 (7 bases). Germline V gives CDR1 SEHNR, CDR2 FQNEAQ (reference sequence). This CDR3 comprises 15 residues. The V gene lost 5 bases and the J gene lost 6 bases, with 17 bases spanning the gap. CDR3 nucleotide sequence: TGTGCCAGCAGCCTAGTGGGGGGGCCGGGCAATGAGCAGTTCTTC. Translation gives CASSLVGGPGNEQFF.

This clone was observed a handful of times. The rearrangement joins TRBV5-1 to TRBJ2-7; 8 nucleotides match TRBD1. Losses at the gene ends were 0 bases for V and 3 bases for J; bases not matched to a gene: 5. Germline loops: CDR1 SGHRS, CDR2 YFSETQ. This CDR3 comprises 15 residues. CDR3 loop: CASSLGDRRYYEQYF. CDR3 nucleotides: TGCGCCAGCAGCTTGGGGGACAGGCGGTACTACGAGCAGTACTTC.

The genes are TRBV7-9 and TRBJ1-1, with D unresolved. Between the trimmed V and J ends, which lost 7 bases and 1 base, there was a span of 13 bases. CDR1 is SEHNR, CDR2 FQNEAQ, per germline (reference sequence). CDR3 length: 14 residues. The CDR3 region is CASTTSGGNTEAFF. CDR3 bases: TGTGCCAGCACCACCTCGGGCGGGAACACTGAAGCTTTCTTT.

V usage is TRBV21-1 and J usage is TRBJ1-5. TRBV21-1 is marked as a pseudogene. The CDR3 contains 15 residues. The CDR3 here is CASSLGGAPNQPQHF. The DNA for the CDR3 is TGTGCCAGCTCCCTTGGGGGAGCTCCCAATCAGCCCCAGCATTTT.

This clone has just a few counts. V usage is TRBV29-1 and J usage is TRBJ2-1; perhaps TRBD2 as D (6 bases). Germline loops: CDR1 SQVTM, CDR2 ANQGSEA. CDR3 length: 12 residues. The ends were cut back, 3 bases at V and 7 bases at J, with 10 bases in the middle. The CDR3 is CSVDVRENEQFF. In DNA, the CDR3 is TGCAGCGTTGATGTTCGGGAGAATGAGCAGTTCTTC.

This clone was counted once. V is TRBV11-1 and J is TRBJ1-1, with TRBD1 matching 7 bases. This CDR3 region has 14 residues. The V gene's germline CDR1 is SGHAT and CDR2 FQDESV (reference sequence). The V gene end was trimmed by 5 bases and the J gene end by 4 bases; junction bases not matched to a gene: 7. The CDR3 reads CASSVRTGGTEAFF. Here the CDR3 DNA reads TGTGCCAGCAGCGTGCGGACAGGAGGCACTGAAGCTTTCTTT.

This clone occurred once. This chain connects TRBV7-2 to TRBJ2-7, with D unresolved. The CDR3 sequence is 14 residues long. The germline V gene has CDR1 SGHTA and CDR2 FQGNSA. Deletions cut 1 base from V and 0 bases from J, with 7 bases between. For the CDR3, the DNA is TGTGCCAGCAGCTTAGTTTATCCCTCCTACGAGCAGTACTTC. The encoded protein is CASSLVYPSYEQYF.

This clone was counted once. J is TRBJ1-1 and V is TRBV7-9; D perhaps matches TRBD1 (5 bases). This CDR3 comprises 12 residues. CDR1 SEHNR and CDR2 FQNEAQ come from the germline V gene (reference sequence). Trimming cost V 11 bases and J 2 bases, with 12 bases left between them. CDR3 DNA: TGTGCCGGGGGACGGGTAAACACTGAAGCTTTCTTT. Encoded protein: CAGGRVNTEAFF.

CDR3 DNA sequence: TGCGCCAGCAGCCAAGATGCTACTAGCGGGGGCCAGCAGACCCAGTACTTC. Its translation is CASSQDATSGGQQTQYF. The chain has TRBV4-1 and TRBJ2-5, with 11 bases lining up with TRBD2. Germline CDR1 and CDR2: MGHRA and YSYEKL. This CDR3 contains 17 residues. V was clipped by 0 bases and J by 6 bases; unmatched bases: 9.

The gene calls are TRBV28 and TRBJ1-2; TRBD1 aligns across 8 bases. Germline CDR1 reads MDHEN; CDR2 reads SYDVKM. Trimming cost V 1 base and J 7 bases; bases outside gene matches: 14. The CDR3 extends over 17 amino acids. CDR3 coding DNA: TGTGCCAGCAGTTTATCCGGACAGGGTTCTATCTCAACTGGCTACACCTTC. Translated: CASSLSGQGSISTGYTF.

This chain links TRBV6-1 with TRBJ2-7; TRBD1 agrees at 8 bases. This CDR3 contains 13 residues. The junction had 3 bases not matched to a gene; V was cut back by 7 bases and J by 1 base. Germline CDR1 is MNHNS and CDR2 is SASEGT. CDR3 loop: CASTRGLSYEQYV. CDR3 DNA: TGTGCCAGCACCAGGGGGCTTTCCTACGAGCAGTACGTC.